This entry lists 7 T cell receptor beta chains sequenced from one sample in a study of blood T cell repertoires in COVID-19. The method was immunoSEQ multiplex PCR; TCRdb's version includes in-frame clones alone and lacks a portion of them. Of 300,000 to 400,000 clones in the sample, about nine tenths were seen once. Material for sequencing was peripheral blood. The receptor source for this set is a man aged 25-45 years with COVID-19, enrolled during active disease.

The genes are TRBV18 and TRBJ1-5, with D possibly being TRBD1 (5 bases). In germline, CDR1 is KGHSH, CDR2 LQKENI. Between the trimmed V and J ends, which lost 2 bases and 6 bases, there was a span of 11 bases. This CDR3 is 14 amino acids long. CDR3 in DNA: TGTGCCAGCTCACCAAACCGGGGGAGTCAGCCCCAGCATTTT. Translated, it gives CASSPNRGSQPQHF.

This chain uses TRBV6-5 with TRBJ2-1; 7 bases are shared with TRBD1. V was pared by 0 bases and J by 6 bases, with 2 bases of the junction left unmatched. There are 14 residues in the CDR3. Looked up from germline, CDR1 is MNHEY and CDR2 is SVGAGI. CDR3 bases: TGTGCCAGCAGTTACTCCGGGACAGTCAATGAGCAGTTCTTC. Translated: CASSYSGTVNEQFF.

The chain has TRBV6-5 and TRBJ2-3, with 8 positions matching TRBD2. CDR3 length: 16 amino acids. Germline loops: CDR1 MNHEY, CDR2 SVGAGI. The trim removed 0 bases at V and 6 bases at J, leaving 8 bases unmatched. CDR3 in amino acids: CASSYSTGGNWDTQYF. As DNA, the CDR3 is TGTGCCAGCAGTTACTCGACGGGGGGGAATTGGGATACGCAGTATTTT.

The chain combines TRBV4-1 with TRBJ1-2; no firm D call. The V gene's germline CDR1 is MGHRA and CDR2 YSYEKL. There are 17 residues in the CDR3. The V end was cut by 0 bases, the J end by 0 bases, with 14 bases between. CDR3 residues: CASSQDTRGPSNYGYTF. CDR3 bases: TGCGCCAGCAGCCAAGATACCCGGGGTCCGTCTAACTATGGCTACACCTTC.

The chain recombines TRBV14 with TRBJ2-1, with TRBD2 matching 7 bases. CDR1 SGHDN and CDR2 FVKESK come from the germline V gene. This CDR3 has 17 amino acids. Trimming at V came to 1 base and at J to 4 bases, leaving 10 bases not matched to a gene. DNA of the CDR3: TGTGCCAGCAGCCAAGGGGTCGGGGCGGGAGTATACAATGAGCAGTTCTTC. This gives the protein CASSQGVGAGVYNEQFF. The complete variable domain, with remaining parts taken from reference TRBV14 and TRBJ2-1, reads EAGVTQFPSHSVIEKGQTVTLRCDPISGHDNLYWYRRVMGKEIKFLLHFVKESKQDESGMPNNRFLAERTGGTYSTLKVQPAELEDSGVYFCASSQGVGAGVYNEQFFGPGTRLTVL.

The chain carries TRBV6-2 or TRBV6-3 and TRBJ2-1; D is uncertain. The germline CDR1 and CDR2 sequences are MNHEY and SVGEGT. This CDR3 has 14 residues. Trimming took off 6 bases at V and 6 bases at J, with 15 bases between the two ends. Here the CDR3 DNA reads TGTGCCAGCAGCCGCGAAATTCATAGCAATGAGCAGTTCTTC. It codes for CASSREIHSNEQFF.

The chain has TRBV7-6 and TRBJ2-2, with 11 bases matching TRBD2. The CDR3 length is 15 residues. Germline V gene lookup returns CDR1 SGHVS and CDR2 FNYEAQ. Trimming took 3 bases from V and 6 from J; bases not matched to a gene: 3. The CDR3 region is CASSFTSGSPGELFF. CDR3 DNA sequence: TGTGCCAGCAGCTTTACTAGCGGGAGCCCCGGGGAGCTGTTTTTT.